A few counts support the clone carrying this TCR beta chain. What it binds is unknown. The PCR ran on 60 Vbeta and 13 Jbeta primers. The method was immunoSEQ multiplex PCR; TCRdb's version includes in-frame clones alone and lacks a portion of them. The profile shows about 190,000 clones, about 13% of them singletons. The data were obtained in a study of cytomegalovirus exposure and HLA in healthy donors. In germline, CDR1 is SGDLS, CDR2 YYNGEE. The CDR3 is 16 amino acids. The trim removed 4 bases at V and 3 bases at J, leaving 6 bases unmatched. Points from the study as a whole: Reportedly, a later analysis found an Asian-associated ancestry cluster had fewer N-insertions than the roughly 700-donor mean.

The specimen sequenced was PBMCs. The rearrangement joins TRBV9 to TRBJ2-2; 10 bases align to TRBD1. The receptor's source is a man aged 50 to 59 in good health and CMV-seropositive. This CDR3 is CASSPWGQGYTGELFF. In DNA, the CDR3 is TGTGCCAGCAGCCCTTGGGGACAGGGGTACACCGGGGAGCTGTTTTTT.